This TCR beta chain was captured in a study of T cell changes during pregnancy in multiple sclerosis. Only in-frame clones appear in the TCRdb table, and some are missing; sequencing was by immunoSEQ multiplex PCR. The profile shows some 120,000 clones, approximately 90% of them singletons. The CDR3 has 15 amino acids. The germline gives CDR1 SGHTA, CDR2 FQGNSA. With V trimmed by 5 bases and J by 3 bases, 4 bases remained unmatched. The rearrangement joins TRBV7-2 to TRBJ2-5; the match to TRBD2 covers 12 bases. The source material was peripheral blood, sampled in the third trimester of pregnancy. The clonotype comes from a female donor with multiple sclerosis, enrolled in a pregnancy study. The CDR3 DNA reads as TGTGCCAGCAGCCAGACTAGCGGGAGTGAAGAGACCCAGTACTTC. Encoded protein: CASSQTSGSEETQYF. Complete variable domain (other parts from reference TRBV7-2 and TRBJ2-5): GAGVSQSPSNKVTEKGKDVELRCDPISGHTALYWYRQSLGQGLEFLIYFQGNSAPDKSGLPSDRFSAERTGGSVSTLTIQRTQQEDSAVYLCASSQTSGSEETQYFGPGTRLLVL.